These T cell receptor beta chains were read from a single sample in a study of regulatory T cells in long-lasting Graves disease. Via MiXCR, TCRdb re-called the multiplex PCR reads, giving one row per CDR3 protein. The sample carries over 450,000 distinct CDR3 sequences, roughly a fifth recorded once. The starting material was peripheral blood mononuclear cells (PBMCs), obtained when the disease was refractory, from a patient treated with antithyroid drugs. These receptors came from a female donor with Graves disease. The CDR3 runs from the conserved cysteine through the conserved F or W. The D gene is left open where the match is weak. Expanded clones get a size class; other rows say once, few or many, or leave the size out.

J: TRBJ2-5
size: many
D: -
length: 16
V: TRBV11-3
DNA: TGTGCCAGCAGCTCGGCGGACGGGGTTACCCAAGAGACCCAGTACTTC
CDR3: CASSSADGVTQETQYF

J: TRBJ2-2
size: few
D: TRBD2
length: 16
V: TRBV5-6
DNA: TGTGCCAGCAGTACGGCAACTAGCGGCGTCAGGGGGGAGCTGTTTTTT
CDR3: CASSTATSGVRGELFF

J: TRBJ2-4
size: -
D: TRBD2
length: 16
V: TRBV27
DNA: TGTGCCAGCAGTCCCTGGGAGGGACTAGCCAAAAACATTCAGTACTTC
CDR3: CASSPWEGLAKNIQYF

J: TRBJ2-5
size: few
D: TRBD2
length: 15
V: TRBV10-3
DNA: TGTGCCATCAGTGGGGAGCGGGGGGCCGGGAAGACCCAGTACTTC
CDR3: CAISGERGAGKTQYF

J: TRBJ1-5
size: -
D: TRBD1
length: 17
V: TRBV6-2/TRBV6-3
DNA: TGTGCCAGCAGTTTGACAGGGGGCTATCAAGAGGGTCAGCCCCAGCATTTT
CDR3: CASSLTGGYQEGQPQHF

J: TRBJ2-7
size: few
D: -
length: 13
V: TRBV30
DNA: TGTGCCTGGAGTGTGGGGCAGACCTACGAGCAGTACTTC
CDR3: CAWSVGQTYEQYF

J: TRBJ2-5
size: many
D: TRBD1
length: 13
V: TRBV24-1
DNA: TGTGCCACCAGCGGACAGGCTGTAGGGACCCAGTACTTC
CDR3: CATSGQAVGTQYF

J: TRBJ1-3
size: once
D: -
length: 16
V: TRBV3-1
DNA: TGTGCCAGCAGCCAAGGGGCGCAGACCTCTGGAAACACCATATATTTT
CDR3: CASSQGAQTSGNTIYF

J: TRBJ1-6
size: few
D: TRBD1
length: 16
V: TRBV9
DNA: TGTGCCAGCAGCGACCTATCGACAGGGGGTAATTCACCCCTCCACTTT
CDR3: CASSDLSTGGNSPLHF

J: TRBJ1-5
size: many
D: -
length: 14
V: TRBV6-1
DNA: TGTGCCAGCAGCGTTCTGATTAGCAATCAGCCCCAGCATTTT
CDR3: CASSVLISNQPQHF

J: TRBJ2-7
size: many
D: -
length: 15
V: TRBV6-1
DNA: TGTGCCAGCGGAGGGATCAACGTCCCGACCTACGAGCAGTACTTC
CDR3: CASGGINVPTYEQYF

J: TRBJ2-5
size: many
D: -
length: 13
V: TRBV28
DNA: TGTGCCAGCAGCCCACGTAGCGTTGAGACCCAGTACTTC
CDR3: CASSPRSVETQYF

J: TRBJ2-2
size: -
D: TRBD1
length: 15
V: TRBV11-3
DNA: TGTGCCAGCAGCTTAGCCAGGGGGATTACCGGGGAGCTGTTTTTT
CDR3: CASSLARGITGELFF

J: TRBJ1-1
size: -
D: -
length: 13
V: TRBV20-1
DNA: TGCAGTGCTAGTGGGGCCATGAACACTGAAGCTTTCTTT
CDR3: CSASGAMNTEAFF

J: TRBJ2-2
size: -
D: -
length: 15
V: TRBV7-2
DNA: TGTGCCAGCAGCTTCCTGGGGGGTGACACCGGGGAGCTGTTTTTT
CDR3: CASSFLGGDTGELFF

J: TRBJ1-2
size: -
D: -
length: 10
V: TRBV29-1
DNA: TGCAGCGTCGGAGACCCTGGCTACACCTTC
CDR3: CSVGDPGYTF

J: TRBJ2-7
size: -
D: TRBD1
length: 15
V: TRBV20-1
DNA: TGCAGTGCTAGCGTAACAGGGGGCGGCGCCTACGAGCAGTACTTC
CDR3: CSASVTGGGAYEQYF

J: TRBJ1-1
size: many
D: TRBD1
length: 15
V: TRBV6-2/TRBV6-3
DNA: TGTGCCAGCAGTTACTACTTGGACAGGTTCACTGAAGCTTTCTTT
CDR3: CASSYYLDRFTEAFF

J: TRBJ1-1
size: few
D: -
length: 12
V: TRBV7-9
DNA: TGTGCCAGCAGCTTAAGGACTACACAAGCTTTCTTT
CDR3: CASSLRTTQAFF